These 18 T cell receptor beta chains were sequenced from one sample in a study of regulatory T cells in long-lasting Graves disease. As to time point: newly diagnosed GD, antithyroid drugs for less than 3 months. The TCR library used RNA extracted from PBMCs. Both iRepertoire HTBI primers and Arm-PCR of CDR3 regions were used to build the TCR beta libraries. TCRdb re-derived calls from the multiplex PCR reads in MiXCR, one entry per CDR3 protein. The sample lists hundreds of thousands of distinct CDR3 sequences, 15% to 20% occurring once. The sequences come from peripheral blood mononuclear cells (PBMCs), collected at new diagnosis, from a patient treated with antithyroid drugs. The receptors were gathered from a female donor with Graves disease.

This clonotype was recorded many times. V is TRBV9 and J is TRBJ2-7; 7 bases fit TRBD1. The V and J ends lost 0 bases and 5 bases, in that order; junction bases with no gene match: 5. CDR1 is SGDLS, CDR2 YYNGEE, per germline. The CDR3 has 14 residues. The CDR3 DNA is TGTGCCAGCAGCGTAGCTACAGGGGACCACGAGCAGTACTTC. Translating it yields CASSVATGDHEQYF.

This clonotype was detected ten times or more. The chain combines TRBV3-1 with TRBJ1-1; TRBD1 is a possible D gene (5 bases). The V and J ends lost 7 bases and 4 bases respectively, with 19 bases between them. The CDR3 extends over 15 amino acids. The germline CDR1 and CDR2 sequences are LGHDT and YNNKEL (reference sequence). CDR3 loop: CASTRSRGVGTEAFF. The DNA for the CDR3 is TGTGCCAGCACCCGTTCTCGGGGGGTTGGCACTGAAGCTTTCTTT.

The chain combines TRBV6-2 or TRBV6-3 with TRBJ2-1; no clear D. CDR3 length equals 12 residues. The V end was cut by 4 bases, the J end by 4 bases, with 5 bases between. CDR1 MNHEY and CDR2 SVGEGT come from the germline V gene. The CDR3 sequence: CASSSLYNEQFF. DNA for the CDR3: TGTGCCAGCAGTTCGTTATACAATGAGCAGTTCTTC.

This clonotype was found a few times. The chain is built from TRBV19 and TRBJ1-1; D is unresolved. Germline CDR1 reads LNHDA; CDR2 reads SQIVND (reference sequence). This CDR3 comprises 13 residues. Trimming removed 3 bases at V and 5 bases at J, with 10 bases between. CDR3 DNA: TGTGCCAGTAGTATTGATGGAGAAACTGAAGCTTTCTTT. Translating it yields CASSIDGETEAFF.

This clonotype was recorded at least ten times. The V and J genes are TRBV20-1 and TRBJ2-3, with D unresolved. The CDR3 contains 11 residues. Germline V CDR1 and CDR2: DFQATT, SNEGSKA (reference sequence). Trimming removed 0 bases at V and 6 bases at J, with 4 bases between. This chain's CDR3 is CSAREYDTQYF. The CDR3, as DNA: TGCAGTGCTAGAGAATACGATACGCAGTATTTT.

The sample holds many counts of this clonotype. The rearrangement links TRBV6-2 or TRBV6-3 to TRBJ2-7; D might be TRBD2 (6 bases). The germline V and J ends were trimmed by 5 bases and 0 bases, with 11 bases remaining between them. The germline gives CDR1 MNHEY, CDR2 SVGEGT. The CDR3 has 14 amino acids. This chain's CDR3 is CASSAVGGSYEQYF. The CDR3 DNA reads TGTGCCAGCAGTGCCGTGGGGGGCTCCTACGAGCAGTACTTC.

This clonotype was recorded once. A single base separates this from a much larger clone, so it may be a read error. The chain carries TRBV11-2 and TRBJ2-7, with D perhaps TRBD2 (5 bases). CDR3 length: 12 residues. Germline assignment: CDR1 SGHAT and CDR2 FQNNGV. V lost 3 bases, J lost 6 bases, and 9 bases lay in between. The CDR3 spells CASSFRGAEQYF. For the CDR3, the DNA is TGTGCCAGCAGCTTTCGGGGAGCCGAGCAGTACTTC.

This clonotype was detected many times. The genes are TRBV14 and TRBJ2-3; D unclear. V lost 6 bases and J 2 bases, leaving 9 bases between the germline ends. The CDR3 length is 13 residues. Germline-derived CDR1 and CDR2 are SGHDN and FVKESK. CDR3 nucleotide sequence: TGTGCCAGCAGTCAGAAAAACACAGATACGCAGTATTTT. It translates to CASSQKNTDTQYF.

This clonotype occurred many times. The chain employs TRBV6-5 and TRBJ2-1; D gene ambiguous. The V end lost 4 bases, the J end lost 0 bases, and 16 bases lay between the germline ends. Per germline, CDR1 MNHEY and CDR2 SVGAGI. CDR3 length: 17 amino acids. DNA for the CDR3: TGTGCCAGCAGTTCATTAGATTTGGGTAGCTCCTACAATGAGCAGTTCTTC. Its protein is CASSSLDLGSSYNEQFF.

The sample holds many counts of this clonotype. V and J are TRBV25-1 and TRBJ1-6; D ambiguous. The germline V gene encodes CDR1 MGHDK and CDR2 SYGVNS. CDR3 size: 13 residues. The V end lost 2 bases, the J end lost 7 bases, and 6 bases lay between the germline ends. CDR3 sequence reads: CASSERSNSPLHF. DNA of the CDR3: TGTGCCAGCAGTGAAAGGTCCAATTCACCCCTCCACTTT.

V is TRBV18 and J is TRBJ1-2; the D gene is possibly TRBD1 (5 bases). Trimming left V 3 bases short and J 4 bases short, with 12 bases between. The CDR3 length is 14 residues. Per germline, CDR1 KGHSH and CDR2 LQKENI. The CDR3 sequence is CASSPKTDVYGYTF. The CDR3 nucleotides are TGTGCCAGCTCACCTAAGACAGACGTCTATGGCTACACCTTC. Full variable domain (outside the CDR3, taken from reference TRBV18 and TRBJ1-2): NAGVMQNPRHLVRRRGQEARLRCSPMKGHSHVYWYRQLPEEGLKFMVYLQKENIIDESGMPKERFSAEFPKEGPSILRIQQVVRGDSAAYFCASSPKTDVYGYTFGSGTRLTVV.

As concerns this clonotype: A read error may explain this, as a much larger clone is one base away. The chain couples TRBV19 to TRBJ2-1; 13 nucleotides match TRBD2. There are 15 residues in the CDR3. The germline V gene has CDR1 LNHDA and CDR2 SQIVND (reference sequence). The V and J ends lost 3 bases and 8 bases, in that order; junction bases with no gene match: 4. This chain's CDR3 is CASSMTSGRSHEQFF. The CDR3 DNA follows: TGTGCCAGTAGTATGACTAGCGGGAGGTCCCATGAGCAGTTCTTC.

The chain carries TRBV11-3 and TRBJ2-1, with 8 bases lining up with TRBD1. Trimming took 5 bases from V and 4 from J; bases not matched to a gene: 10. The germline V gene has CDR1 SGHNT and CDR2 YENEEA. The CDR3 has 16 amino acids. The CDR3: CASSTMSGQVYNEQFF. Here the CDR3 DNA reads TGTGCCAGCAGCACCATGTCGGGACAGGTGTACAATGAGCAGTTCTTC.

This clonotype was seen a few times. The chain recombines TRBV7-2 with TRBJ1-4; unclear D gene. V lost 5 bases, J lost 7 bases, and 17 bases lay in between. This CDR3 is 15 amino acids long. The germline V gene encodes CDR1 SGHTA and CDR2 FQGNSA. In DNA form, the CDR3 reads TGTGCCAGCAGCCCCGAAGGACCCTCGGGTGAAAAACTGTTTTTT. This sequence encodes CASSPEGPSGEKLFF.

In this sample, this clonotype turned up many times. The genes are TRBV11-3 and TRBJ1-1; TRBD1 might be the D (5 bases). Between the trimmed V and J ends, which lost 4 bases and 1 base, there was a span of 7 bases. Germline V CDR1 and CDR2: SGHNT, YENEEA. The CDR3 runs 13 residues. As DNA, the CDR3 is TGTGCCAGCAGCTCGGACACGAACACTGAAGCTTTCTTT. This gives the protein CASSSDTNTEAFF.

This clonotype was seen at least ten times. The chain recombines TRBV6-1 with TRBJ2-7; a possible D gene is TRBD1 (6 bases). V lost 3 bases to trimming and J lost 2 bases, with 14 bases between them. Germline-derived CDR1 and CDR2 are MNHNS and SASEGT. The CDR3 is made up of 15 amino acids. In DNA, the CDR3 is TGTGCCAGCAGTGAGGCGACAGGAAAGACCTACGAGCAGTACTTC. As protein: CASSEATGKTYEQYF.

The rearrangement joins TRBV12-3 or TRBV12-4 to TRBJ2-7, with D possibly matching TRBD1 (5 bases). There are 14 residues in the CDR3. Trimming pared 2 bases from V and 5 bases from J, leaving 13 bases between. CDR3 sequence: CASSLPQGRNEQYF. The CDR3 coding sequence is TGTGCCAGCAGTTTACCGCAGGGTCGGAACGAGCAGTACTTC.

This clonotype was counted at least ten times. CDR3 loop: CASSEVGLAVNEQFF. The CDR3 nucleotides are TGTGCCAGCAGTGAAGTGGGGCTAGCGGTAAATGAGCAGTTCTTC. This chain connects TRBV6-2 or TRBV6-3 to TRBJ2-1; 7 bases are shared with TRBD2. Germline values: CDR1 MNHEY, CDR2 SVGEGT. CDR3 size: 15 residues. V was pared by 5 bases and J by 7 bases, with 11 bases of the junction left unmatched.